Presented here are 12 T cell receptor beta chains from one specimen sequenced in a study of cytomegalovirus exposure and HLA in healthy donors. The study ran its PCR with 60 Vbeta and 13 Jbeta primers. TCRdb's table, derived via immunoSEQ multiplex PCR, lists solely in-frame clones and lacks some. There are 150,000 to 200,000 clones in the sample; roughly 72% occur only once, and about 1% lies in the top ten. The sequenced sample consisted of PBMCs. These receptors were taken from a woman aged 40 to 50 in good health and CMV-seronegative.

The chain combines TRBV7-3 with TRBJ2-1; a weak D match, TRBD2 (6 bases). Deletions cut 3 bases from V and 9 bases from J, with 15 bases between. Germline-derived CDR1 and CDR2 are SGHTA and FQGTGA. The CDR3 loop spans 14 amino acids. The CDR3 protein is CASSLGRGGSEQFF. CDR3 sequence (DNA): TGTGCCAGCAGCTTGGGAAGGGGAGGTAGTGAGCAGTTCTTC.

The chain couples TRBV6-4 to TRBJ2-2; D gene ambiguous. Per germline, CDR1 MRHNA and CDR2 SNTAGT. The CDR3 loop spans 13 amino acids. V gave up 0 bases and J gave up 6 bases, with 5 bases separating them. CDR3 protein: CASSDSLSGELFF. The CDR3 coding sequence is TGTGCCAGCAGTGACTCTCTCTCCGGGGAGCTGTTTTTT.

A word on this clone: The same CDR3 can be traced to other DNA sequences in this sample. The gene calls are TRBV6-1 and TRBJ1-5; TRBD1 matches 10 bases. Germline CDR1 reads MNHNS; CDR2 reads SASEGT. This CDR3 is 13 amino acids long. J lost 4 bases, V lost 6 bases, and 0 bases had no gene match. The CDR3 spells CASRGQGNQPQHF. Written as DNA, the CDR3 is TGTGCCAGCAGGGGACAGGGGAATCAGCCCCAGCATTTT.

The chain links TRBV6-1 to TRBJ1-2; TRBD1 matches at 9 bases. The germline V gene encodes CDR1 MNHNS and CDR2 SASEGT. Trimming at V came to 8 bases and at J to 1 base, leaving 8 bases not matched to a gene. This CDR3 region has 15 residues. The CDR3 spells CASGTQGALNYGYTF. DNA of the CDR3: TGTGCCAGCGGTACACAGGGGGCCCTTAACTATGGCTACACCTTC.

The rearrangement joins TRBV19 to TRBJ2-5; 7 bases line up with TRBD2. CDR1 LNHDA and CDR2 SQIVND come from the germline V gene (reference sequence). The CDR3 sequence is 17 residues long. The V gene end was trimmed by 1 base and the J gene end by 4 bases; junction bases not matched to a gene: 12. The CDR3 protein is CASSIGRGGRGVETQYF. The CDR3 bases are TGTGCCAGTAGTATAGGGCGCGGCGGGAGAGGTGTAGAGACCCAGTACTTC.

This clone has only one observation. The rearrangement joins TRBV13 to TRBJ1-1; D remains ambiguous. V was shortened by 2 bases and J by 11 bases, with 9 bases between the two germline ends. From germline, CDR1 is PRHDT and CDR2 FYEKMQ (reference sequence). The CDR3 is 11 amino acids. CDR3 bases: TGTGCCAGCAGCTTATCAGGAGGGGCTTTCTTT. Translation gives CASSLSGGAFF.

Here the CDR3 reads CSVLTGLDYGYTF. For the CDR3, the DNA is TGCAGCGTTTTAACAGGGCTGGACTATGGCTACACCTTC. The rearrangement links TRBV29-1 to TRBJ1-2, with a possible D match to TRBD1 (6 bases). The CDR3 sequence is 13 residues long. Trimming pared 5 bases from V and 3 bases from J, leaving 13 bases between. In germline, CDR1 is SQVTM, CDR2 ANQGSEA.

This chain joins TRBV7-6 and TRBJ2-2; TRBD2 agrees at 8 bases. CDR1 SGHVS and CDR2 FNYEAQ come from the germline V gene. V shed 2 bases and J 3 bases; nucleotides not matched to a gene: 2. The CDR3 runs 15 residues. The CDR3 sequence: CASSLPGLDTGELFF. The CDR3 nucleotides are TGTGCCAGCAGCTTACCGGGACTAGACACCGGGGAGCTGTTTTTT. Full variable domain (missing parts from reference TRBV7-6 and TRBJ2-2): GAGVSQSPRYKVTKRGQDVALRCDPISGHVSLYWYRQALGQGPEFLTYFNYEAQQDKSGLPNDRFSAERPEGSISTLTIQRTEQRDSAMYRCASSLPGLDTGELFFGEGSRLTVL.

V is TRBV2 and J is TRBJ2-7; 9 bases fit TRBD1. Trimming removed 4 bases from V and 2 bases from J; junction bases left unmatched: 3. This CDR3 is built from 14 residues. From germline, CDR1 is SNHLY and CDR2 FYNNEI. This chain's CDR3 is CASSGTGVTYEQYF. DNA for the CDR3: TGTGCCAGCAGTGGGACAGGGGTAACCTACGAGCAGTACTTC.

The gene calls are TRBV19 and TRBJ2-1; TRBD1 matches at 10 bases. The CDR3 sequence is 15 residues long. V shed 4 bases, J shed 7 bases, and the junction held 7 bases outside the gene matches. Germline V gene data show CDR1 as LNHDA and CDR2 as SQIVND (reference sequence). Written as DNA, the CDR3 is TGTGCCAGTAGTAAGCGGACAGGGGGAATTAATGAGCAGTTCTTC. The encoded protein is CASSKRTGGINEQFF.

The sample holds a few counts of this clone. For the CDR3, the DNA is TGTGCCAGCAGTGAGGGCACCGCGAACACCGGGGAGCTGTTTTTT. The encoded protein is CASSEGTANTGELFF. V gene TRBV6-1 combines with J gene TRBJ2-2; D is ambiguous. CDR1 is MNHNS, CDR2 SASEGT, per germline. The V end was cut by 3 bases, the J end by 0 bases, with 8 bases between. This CDR3 region has 15 residues.

This clone was counted between two and nine times. The chain links TRBV11-2 to TRBJ2-1; the match to TRBD1 covers 11 bases. CDR1 is SGHAT and CDR2 is FQNNGV in the germline V gene. After removal of 2 bases from V and 8 bases from J, the junction contained 8 bases not matched to a gene. CDR3 size: 16 residues. For the CDR3, the DNA is TGTGCCAGCAGCTTAACGGGACAGGGGGGGGCCGATGAGCAGTTCTTC. Amino acid sequence: CASSLTGQGGADEQFF. The variable domain in full, completed from reference TRBV11-2 and TRBJ2-1, reads EAGVAQSPRYKIIEKRQSVAFWCNPISGHATLYWYQQILGQGPKLLIQFQNNGVVDDSQLPKDRFSAERLKGVDSTLKIQPAKLEDSAVYLCASSLTGQGGADEQFFGPGTRLTVL.